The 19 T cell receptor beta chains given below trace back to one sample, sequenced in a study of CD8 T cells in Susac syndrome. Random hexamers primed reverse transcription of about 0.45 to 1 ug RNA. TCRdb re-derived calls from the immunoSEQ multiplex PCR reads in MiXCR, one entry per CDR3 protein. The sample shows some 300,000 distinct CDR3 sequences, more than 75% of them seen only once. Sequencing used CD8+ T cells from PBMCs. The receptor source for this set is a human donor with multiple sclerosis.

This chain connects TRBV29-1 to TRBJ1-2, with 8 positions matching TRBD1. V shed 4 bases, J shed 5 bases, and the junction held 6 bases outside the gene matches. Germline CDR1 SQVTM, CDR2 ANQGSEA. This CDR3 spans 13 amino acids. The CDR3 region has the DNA TGCAGCGTTGGGCCAGGGGGCGGGTATGGCTACACCTTC. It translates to CSVGPGGGYGYTF.

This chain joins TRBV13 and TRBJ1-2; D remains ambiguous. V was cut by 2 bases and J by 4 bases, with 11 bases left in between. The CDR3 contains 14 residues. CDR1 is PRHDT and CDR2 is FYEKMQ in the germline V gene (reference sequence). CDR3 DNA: TGTGCCAGCAGCTTAAGAGAGGGAGTCTATGGCTACACCTTC. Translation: CASSLREGVYGYTF.

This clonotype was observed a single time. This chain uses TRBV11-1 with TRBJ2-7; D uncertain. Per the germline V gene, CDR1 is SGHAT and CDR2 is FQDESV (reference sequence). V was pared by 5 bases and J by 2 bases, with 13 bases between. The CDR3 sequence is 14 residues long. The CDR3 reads CASSPLVLPYEQYF. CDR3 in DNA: TGTGCCAGCAGCCCGCTGGTCTTACCCTACGAGCAGTACTTC.

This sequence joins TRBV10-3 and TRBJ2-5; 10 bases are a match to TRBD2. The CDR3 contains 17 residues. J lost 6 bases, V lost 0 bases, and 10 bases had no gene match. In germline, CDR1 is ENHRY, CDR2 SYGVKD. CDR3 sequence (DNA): TGTGCCATCAGTGAGTCAGAGCTAGCGGGAGTTGGGCAGACCCAGTACTTC. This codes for CAISESELAGVGQTQYF.

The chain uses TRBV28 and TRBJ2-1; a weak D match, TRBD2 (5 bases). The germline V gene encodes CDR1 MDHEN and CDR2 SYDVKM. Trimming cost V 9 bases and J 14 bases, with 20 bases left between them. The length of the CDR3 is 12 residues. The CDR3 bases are TGTGCCAGTCGCCGGCGGGCCCTGAGCAAGTTCTTC. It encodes CASRRRALSKFF. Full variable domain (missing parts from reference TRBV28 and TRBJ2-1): DVKVTQSSRYLVKRTGEKVFLECVQDMDHENMFWYRQDPGLGLRLIYFSYDVKMKEKGDIPEGYSVSREKKERFSLILESASTNQTSMYLCASRRRALSKFFGPGTRLTVL.

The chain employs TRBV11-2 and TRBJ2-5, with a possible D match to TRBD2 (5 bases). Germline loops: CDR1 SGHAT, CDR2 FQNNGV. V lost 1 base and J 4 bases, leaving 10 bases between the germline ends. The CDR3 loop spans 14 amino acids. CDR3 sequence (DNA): TGTGCCAGCAGCTTAGTCCCTAGCAGAGAGACCCAGTACTTC. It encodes CASSLVPSRETQYF. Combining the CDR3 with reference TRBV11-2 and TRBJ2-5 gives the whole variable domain EAGVAQSPRYKIIEKRQSVAFWCNPISGHATLYWYQQILGQGPKLLIQFQNNGVVDDSQLPKDRFSAERLKGVDSTLKIQPAKLEDSAVYLCASSLVPSRETQYFGPGTRLLVL.

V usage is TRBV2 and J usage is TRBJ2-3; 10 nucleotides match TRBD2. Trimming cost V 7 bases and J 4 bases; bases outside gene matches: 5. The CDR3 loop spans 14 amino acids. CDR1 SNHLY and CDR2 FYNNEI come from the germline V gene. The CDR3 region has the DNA TGTGCCAGCATAGGACTAGCGGACCCAGATACGCAGTATTTT. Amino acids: CASIGLADPDTQYF.

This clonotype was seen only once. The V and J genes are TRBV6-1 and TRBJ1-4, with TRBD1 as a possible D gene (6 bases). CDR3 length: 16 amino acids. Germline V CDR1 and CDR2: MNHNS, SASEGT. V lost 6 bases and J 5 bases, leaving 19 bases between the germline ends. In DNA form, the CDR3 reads TGTGCCAGCAGCCACTGGGTCCGGACAGAGAATGAAAAACTGTTTTTT. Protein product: CASSHWVRTENEKLFF.

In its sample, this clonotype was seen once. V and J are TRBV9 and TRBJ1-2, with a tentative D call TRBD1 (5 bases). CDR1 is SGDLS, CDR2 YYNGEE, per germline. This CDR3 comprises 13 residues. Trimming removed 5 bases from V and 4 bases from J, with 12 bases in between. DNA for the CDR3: TGTGCCAGCAGTGAAACAGGTGTCTATGGCTACACCTTC. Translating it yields CASSETGVYGYTF.

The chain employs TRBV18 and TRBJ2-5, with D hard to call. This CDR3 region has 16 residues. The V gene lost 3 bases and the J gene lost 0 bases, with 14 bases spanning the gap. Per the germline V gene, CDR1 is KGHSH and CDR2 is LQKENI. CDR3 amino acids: CASSPLSELYQETQYF. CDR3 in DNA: TGTGCCAGCTCACCCTTATCGGAGCTGTACCAAGAGACCCAGTACTTC.

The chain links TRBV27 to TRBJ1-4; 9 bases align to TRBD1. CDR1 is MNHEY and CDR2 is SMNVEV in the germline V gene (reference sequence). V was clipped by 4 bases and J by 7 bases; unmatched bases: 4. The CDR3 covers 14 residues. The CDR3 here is CASSWTGAAEKLFF. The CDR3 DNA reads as TGTGCCAGCAGTTGGACAGGGGCGGCTGAAAAACTGTTTTTT.

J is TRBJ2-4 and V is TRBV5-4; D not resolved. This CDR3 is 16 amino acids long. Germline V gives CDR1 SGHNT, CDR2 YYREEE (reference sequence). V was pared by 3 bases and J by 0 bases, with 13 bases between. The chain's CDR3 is CASSYLGRLAKNIQYF. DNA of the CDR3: TGTGCCAGCAGCTACCTCGGTAGGCTAGCCAAAAACATTCAGTACTTC.

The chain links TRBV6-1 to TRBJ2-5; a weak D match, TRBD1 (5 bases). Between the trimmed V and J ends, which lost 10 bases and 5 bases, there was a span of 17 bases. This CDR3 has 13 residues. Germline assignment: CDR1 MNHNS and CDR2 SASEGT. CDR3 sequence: CATNSNYRETQYF. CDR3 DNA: TGTGCCACCAACAGCAATTACAGGGAGACCCAGTACTTC.

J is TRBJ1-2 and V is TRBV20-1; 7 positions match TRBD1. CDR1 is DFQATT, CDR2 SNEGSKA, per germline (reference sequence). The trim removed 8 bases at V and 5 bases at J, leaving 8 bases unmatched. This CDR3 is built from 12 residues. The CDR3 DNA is TGCAGTACCGAGGGGGCTGGATATGGCTACACCTTC. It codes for CSTEGAGYGYTF.

Here the CDR3 reads CASSQTGPPEQYF. The CDR3 nucleotides are TGTGCCAGCAGCCAAACGGGTCCGCCCGAGCAGTACTTC. The J gene is TRBJ2-7, the V gene TRBV16; D unresolved. From germline, CDR1 is KGHSY and CDR2 FQNENV. CDR3 length equals 13 residues. V gave up 2 bases and J gave up 6 bases, with 11 bases separating them. Drawing the rest from reference TRBV16 and TRBJ2-7, the complete variable domain is GEEVAQTPKHLVRGEGQKAKLYCAPIKGHSYVFWYQQVLKNEFKFLISFQNENVFDETGMPKERFSAKCLPNSPCSLEIQATKLEDSAVYFCASSQTGPPEQYFGPGTRLTVT.

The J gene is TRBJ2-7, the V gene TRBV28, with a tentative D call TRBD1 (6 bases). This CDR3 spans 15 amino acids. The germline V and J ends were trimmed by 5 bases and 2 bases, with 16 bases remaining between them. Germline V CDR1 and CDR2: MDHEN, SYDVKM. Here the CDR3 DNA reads TGTGCCAGCAGTCCGTATGACAGGTTCCCCTACGAGCAGTACTTC. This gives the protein CASSPYDRFPYEQYF.

This chain's CDR3 is CASSEGQSSGNTIYF. The CDR3 DNA is TGTGCCAGCAGCGAGGGACAGAGCTCTGGAAACACCATATATTTT. The chain links TRBV9 to TRBJ1-3, with 7 bases matching TRBD1. The CDR3 has 15 amino acids. Germline-derived CDR1 and CDR2 are SGDLS and YYNGEE. Trimming took 3 bases from V and 0 from J; bases not matched to a gene: 3.

The DNA for the CDR3 is TGTGCCAGCAGCTTAGAGGCAGTCGGGAAGAGAAATTCACCCCTCCACTTT. The encoded protein is CASSLEAVGKRNSPLHF. The V gene is TRBV11-2, the J gene TRBJ1-6; D gene unclear. V was shortened by 0 bases and J by 7 bases, with 16 bases between the two germline ends. Germline assignment: CDR1 SGHAT and CDR2 FQNNGV. The CDR3 is made up of 17 amino acids. Based on the CDR3 plus reference TRBV11-2 and TRBJ1-6, the full variable domain is EAGVAQSPRYKIIEKRQSVAFWCNPISGHATLYWYQQILGQGPKLLIQFQNNGVVDDSQLPKDRFSAERLKGVDSTLKIQPAKLEDSAVYLCASSLEAVGKRNSPLHFGNGTRLTVT.

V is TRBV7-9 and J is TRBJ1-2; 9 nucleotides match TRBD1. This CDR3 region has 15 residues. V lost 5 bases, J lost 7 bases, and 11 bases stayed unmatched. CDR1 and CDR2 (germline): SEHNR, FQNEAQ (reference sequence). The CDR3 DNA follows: TGTGCCAGCAGCCCAGAGTGGACAGGGGATTCTGGCTACACCTTC. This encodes CASSPEWTGDSGYTF.